This TCR beta chain was identified during a study of T cell changes during pregnancy in multiple sclerosis. V gave up 5 bases and J gave up 1 base; unmatched junction bases: 5. CDR3 length: 15 amino acids. In germline, CDR1 is MGHRA, CDR2 YSYEKL. Libraries were prepared by immunoSEQ multiplex PCR; TCRdb keeps only in-frame clonotypes and omits some of them. Of roughly 38,000 clones listed, 88% are singletons. The V call is TRBV4-1, the J call TRBJ1-2; 9 bases are shared with TRBD1. The receptor was derived from a female donor with multiple sclerosis, enrolled in a pregnancy study. Sequenced material: CD4+ T cells from peripheral blood mononuclear cells, taken before pregnancy. CDR3 bases: TGCGCCAGCAGCACAAGGACAGGGGATAACTATGGCTACACCTTC. Protein product: CASSTRTGDNYGYTF.